One sample yielded the 25 T cell receptor beta chains listed below, sequenced in a study of cytomegalovirus exposure and HLA in healthy donors. The PCR made use of 60 Vbeta and 13 Jbeta primers. The data were produced by immunoSEQ multiplex PCR, yet TCRdb's version contains in-frame clones alone and is incomplete. The table lists approximately 95,000 clones, roughly 79% of them singletons. Sequencing was performed on PBMCs. The receptor source for this set is an older woman in good health and CMV-seropositive.

The chain links TRBV4-3 to TRBJ1-2; 7 bases agree with TRBD1. This CDR3 is built from 17 residues. V was pared by 4 bases and J by 0 bases, with 11 bases of the junction left unmatched. Germline CDR1 and CDR2: LGHNA and YSLEER. The CDR3 loop reads CASSPDRDLRSNYGYTF. The DNA of the CDR3 is TGCGCCAGCAGCCCTGACAGGGACTTAAGATCTAACTATGGCTACACCTTC.

The chain combines TRBV7-2 with TRBJ1-2; 10 nucleotides align to TRBD1. Losses at the gene ends were 5 bases for V and 8 bases for J; bases not matched to a gene: 5. CDR3 size: 13 residues. Germline V gene sequence: CDR1 SGHTA, CDR2 FQGNSA. CDR3 loop: CASSISTGGGYTF. The CDR3 DNA sequence: TGTGCCAGCAGCATTTCGACAGGGGGCGGCTACACCTTC.

The chain couples TRBV30 to TRBJ1-2; D is possibly TRBD1 (5 bases). CDR3 size: 13 residues. With 0 bases removed from V and 8 bases from J, the gap between germline ends came to 13 bases. Germline lookup yields CDR1 GTSNPN and CDR2 SVGIG (reference sequence). The CDR3 nucleotides read TGTGCCTGGAGTGTAGCCAGGGCGGAAGGCTACACCTTC. This sequence encodes CAWSVARAEGYTF.

The V gene is TRBV20-1, the J gene TRBJ1-2; D is uncertain. Trimming cost V 6 bases and J 4 bases, with 9 bases left between them. The CDR3 has 11 amino acids. Germline CDR1 reads DFQATT; CDR2 reads SNEGSKA (reference sequence). The CDR3: CSAPLGYGYTF. DNA of the CDR3: TGCAGTGCACCCCTCGGCTATGGCTACACCTTC.

The chain has TRBV15 and TRBJ2-1, with a weak D call TRBD1 (6 bases). Between the trimmed V and J ends, which lost 3 bases and 15 bases, there was a span of 24 bases. CDR1 and CDR2 (germline): LNHNV, YYDKDF (reference sequence). The CDR3 length is 15 residues. CDR3 DNA: TGTGCCACCAGCAGTGATGGCAGGGGAAGTGAGGCTCCGTTCTTC. This gives the protein CATSSDGRGSEAPFF.

V gene TRBV19 combines with J gene TRBJ2-4; possible D gene TRBD2, 7 bases. Trimming took off 4 bases at V and 2 bases at J, with 18 bases between the two ends. Germline V gene sequence: CDR1 LNHDA, CDR2 SQIVND (reference sequence). CDR3 size: 17 residues. The CDR3 coding sequence is TGTGCCAGTAGTACCCTACCCGGGGGGCGGTCCAAAAACATTCAGTACTTC. It translates to CASSTLPGGRSKNIQYF.

This clone occurred once. The rearrangement links TRBV7-2 to TRBJ2-7; the match to TRBD1 covers 8 bases. CDR3 size: 15 residues. CDR1 and CDR2 (germline): SGHTA, FQGNSA. Losses at the gene ends were 0 bases for V and 7 bases for J; bases not matched to a gene: 8. CDR3 residues: CASSLADREVGEQYF. As DNA, the CDR3 is TGTGCCAGCAGCTTAGCGGACAGGGAGGTGGGGGAGCAGTACTTC.

Remarks on this clone: Other DNA sequences within the sample encode an identical CDR3. V and J are TRBV7-3 and TRBJ2-5; TRBD2 matches 7 bases. The germline gives CDR1 SGHTA, CDR2 FQGTGA. The V and J ends lost 2 bases and 4 bases, in that order; junction bases with no gene match: 1. CDR3 length: 13 residues. CDR3 amino acids: CASSLGGRETQYF. DNA of the CDR3: TGTGCCAGCAGCTTAGGCGGGAGAGAGACCCAGTACTTC.

This clone was seen a few times. The gene calls are TRBV7-9 and TRBJ2-7; 9 nucleotides line up with TRBD1. V lost 4 bases, J lost 5 bases, and 9 bases stayed unmatched. The CDR3 sequence is 15 residues long. Germline assignment: CDR1 SEHNR and CDR2 FQNEAQ (reference sequence). The CDR3 sequence: CASSSHGQGPDEQYF. CDR3 DNA sequence: TGTGCCAGCAGCTCTCATGGACAGGGGCCCGACGAGCAGTACTTC.

The chain links TRBV18 to TRBJ2-1; 7 nucleotides match TRBD2. Unmatched junction bases numbered 14, after V lost 2 bases and J lost 7 bases. Germline lookup yields CDR1 KGHSH and CDR2 LQKENI. The CDR3 loop spans 17 amino acids. The DNA for the CDR3 is TGTGCCAGCTCACCAGAGTGGGAGGGCCCTGGGGGTAATGAGCAGTTCTTC. Protein: CASSPEWEGPGGNEQFF.

This chain connects TRBV6-4 to TRBJ2-2, with TRBD1 as a possible D gene (6 bases). This CDR3 has 15 amino acids. Germline V gene lookup returns CDR1 MRHNA and CDR2 SNTAGT. Trimming left V 8 bases short and J 7 bases short, with 20 bases between. CDR3 DNA sequence: TGTGCCAGCCTGTACCCGGGACACCGAGGCGGGGAGCTGTTTTTT. This gives the protein CASLYPGHRGGELFF.

The chain couples TRBV7-3 to TRBJ2-1; 8 nucleotides align to TRBD2. The CDR3 runs 14 residues. V gave up 4 bases and J gave up 5 bases; unmatched junction bases: 4. Germline CDR1 reads SGHTA; CDR2 reads FQGTGA. The CDR3 DNA sequence: TGTGCCAGCAGCTCGACTAGCGTCCACAATGAGCAGTTCTTC. Its translation is CASSSTSVHNEQFF.

The V gene is TRBV19, the J gene TRBJ1-4; 11 nucleotides match TRBD1. Germline V gives CDR1 LNHDA, CDR2 SQIVND (reference sequence). Unmatched junction bases numbered 5, after V lost 2 bases and J lost 6 bases. The CDR3 extends over 16 amino acids. DNA for the CDR3: TGTGCCAGTAGTATACTACGGACAGGGGGCGATGAAAAACTGTTTTTT. It codes for CASSILRTGGDEKLFF.

The chain recombines TRBV14 with TRBJ2-5, with 7 nucleotides matching TRBD2. Germline values: CDR1 SGHDN, CDR2 FVKESK. CDR3 length: 16 amino acids. The V segment lost 1 base and the J segment 0 bases; nucleotides outside the gene matches: 5. Here the CDR3 DNA reads TGTGCCAGCAGCCAAGGGGCTAGCGGTTACCAAGAGACCCAGTACTTC. Its protein product is CASSQGASGYQETQYF.

The J gene is TRBJ2-3, the V gene TRBV18; 13 nucleotides match TRBD2. Germline assignment: CDR1 KGHSH and CDR2 LQKENI. With 3 bases clipped from V and 5 bases from J, the junction kept 11 bases outside the gene matches. This CDR3 is built from 18 residues. CDR3 in amino acids: CASSPPTSGRPEGDTQYF. Here the CDR3 DNA reads TGTGCCAGCTCACCGCCGACTAGCGGGAGGCCGGAGGGAGATACGCAGTATTTT.

This clone was counted many times. The chain links TRBV6-1 to TRBJ1-2; D remains unclear. CDR3 length equals 13 residues. Germline CDR1 and CDR2: MNHNS and SASEGT. The V and J ends lost 6 bases and 2 bases respectively, with 10 bases between them. The CDR3: CASSHEGNYGYTF. CDR3 coding DNA: TGTGCCAGCAGCCACGAGGGAAACTATGGCTACACCTTC.

V and J are TRBV4-1 and TRBJ2-5, with TRBD1 as a possible D gene (5 bases). CDR3 length: 17 residues. The germline V and J ends were trimmed by 4 bases and 5 bases, with 23 bases remaining between them. Germline values: CDR1 MGHRA, CDR2 YSYEKL. The CDR3 reads CASSLTRGMGVRETQYF. The CDR3 DNA reads as TGCGCCAGCAGCCTAACAAGGGGAATGGGCGTGAGGGAGACCCAGTACTTC.

Notes on this clone: The sample has other DNA sequences that encode this CDR3 too. The chain employs TRBV11-3 and TRBJ2-5; a weak D match, TRBD1 (6 bases). This CDR3 is 13 amino acids long. Trimming took 2 bases from V and 4 from J, leaving 8 bases between them. The germline gives CDR1 SGHNT, CDR2 YENEEA. DNA of the CDR3: TGTGCCAGCAGCTTACAGGGGCGAGAGACCCAGTACTTC. It specifies CASSLQGRETQYF.

This chain links TRBV18 with TRBJ2-1; possible D gene TRBD2, 6 bases. From germline, CDR1 is KGHSH and CDR2 LQKENI. This CDR3 is built from 15 residues. V dropped 1 base and J dropped 8 bases, with 15 bases sitting between them. CDR3 sequence reads: CASSPRGLMVDEQFF. CDR3 DNA sequence: TGTGCCAGCTCACCACGAGGACTAATGGTCGATGAGCAGTTCTTC.

A few counts support this clone. The chain recombines TRBV6-1 with TRBJ1-2, with D maybe TRBD1 (5 bases). Germline V lookup: CDR1 MNHNS, CDR2 SASEGT. V lost 7 bases and J lost 7, with 19 bases in between. The length of the CDR3 is 14 residues. The CDR3 DNA sequence: TGTGCCAGCACCCTCCCCCCAGGGTACGGTGGCTACACCTTC. Its translation is CASTLPPGYGGYTF.

The chain carries TRBV6-5 and TRBJ1-1; the D gene is possibly TRBD1 (5 bases). CDR1 and CDR2 from the germline V gene are MNHEY and SVGAGI. CDR3 length: 13 residues. V lost 6 bases to trimming and J lost 4 bases, with 12 bases between them. CDR3 DNA: TGTGCCAGCAGCCGAACGGGGGGCACTGAAGCTTTCTTT. The encoded protein is CASSRTGGTEAFF.

CDR3 sequence: CAIRRDTHSNTGELFF. CDR3 DNA sequence: TGTGCCATCAGACGGGACACCCATTCGAACACCGGGGAGCTGTTTTTT. The chain joins TRBV28 to TRBJ2-2; a possible D gene is TRBD1 (6 bases). V lost 10 bases, J lost 0 bases, and 18 bases lay in between. The germline V gene encodes CDR1 MDHEN and CDR2 SYDVKM. The CDR3 runs 16 residues.

The genes are TRBV7-3 and TRBJ2-7, with TRBD2 identical over 10 bases. V was clipped by 4 bases and J by 2 bases; unmatched bases: 2. Germline CDR1 reads SGHTA; CDR2 reads FQGTGA. CDR3 size: 14 residues. The CDR3 reads CASSWTSGPYEQYF. The CDR3 region has the DNA TGTGCCAGCAGCTGGACTAGCGGTCCCTACGAGCAGTACTTC.

The chain combines TRBV5-1 with TRBJ2-7; the match to TRBD2 covers 7 bases. The V segment lost 0 bases and the J segment 4 bases; nucleotides outside the gene matches: 1. The CDR3 is 13 residues long. Germline lookup yields CDR1 SGHRS and CDR2 YFSETQ. CDR3 DNA sequence: TGCGCCAGCAGCTTGGACGGGGGGTACGAGCAGTACTTC. Translated, it gives CASSLDGGYEQYF.

The chain recombines TRBV2 with TRBJ2-5, with TRBD2 matching 9 bases. The CDR3 extends over 16 amino acids. Germline V gives CDR1 SNHLY, CDR2 FYNNEI. V lost 4 bases and J lost 5; bases outside the gene matches: 11. CDR3 amino acids: CASSGGAAGGRETQYF. CDR3 in DNA: TGTGCCAGCAGTGGAGGGGCAGCGGGAGGCAGGGAGACCCAGTACTTC.